The 9 T cell receptor beta chains below were found in one sample sequenced in a study of T cell responses to AZD1222 COVID-19 vaccine. TCRdb's table, derived via immunoSEQ multiplex PCR, lists solely in-frame clones and lacks some. The table records roughly 110,000 clones, around nine tenths of them present only once. Sequenced material: peripheral blood, taken 28 days after the second AZD1222 dose. The receptors stem from an adult who received the AZD1222 COVID-19 vaccine.

J is TRBJ1-3 and V is TRBV4-2; D may be TRBD1 (6 bases). V was clipped by 4 bases and J by 0 bases, with 10 bases between them. Germline CDR1 reads LGHNA; CDR2 reads YNFKEQ. The CDR3 extends over 15 amino acids. CDR3 nucleotide sequence: TGTGCCAGCAGCCTGGACAGTAACTCTGGAAACACCATATATTTT. As protein: CASSLDSNSGNTIYF.

This chain links TRBV2 with TRBJ1-2; D might be TRBD1 (6 bases). Trimming removed 3 bases from V and 4 bases from J, with 12 bases in between. The germline V gene encodes CDR1 SNHLY and CDR2 FYNNEI. There are 14 residues in the CDR3. In DNA form, the CDR3 reads TGTGCCAGCAGTGAGGAGCAGGGGATCTATGGCTACACCTTC. This codes for CASSEEQGIYGYTF.

Only one count was recorded for this clone. The rearrangement joins TRBV27 to TRBJ1-5, with 7 bases that match TRBD1. Trimming at V came to 5 bases and at J to 6 bases, leaving 16 bases not matched to a gene. This CDR3 region has 17 residues. The germline V gene encodes CDR1 MNHEY and CDR2 SMNVEV (reference sequence). The CDR3 protein is CASSAGDSLWGGQPQHF. As DNA, the CDR3 is TGTGCCAGCAGTGCCGGGGACAGTCTCTGGGGGGGTCAGCCCCAGCATTTT.

The chain carries TRBV5-4 and TRBJ2-2; 7 positions match TRBD1. The CDR3 contains 17 residues. The V gene's germline CDR1 is SGHNT and CDR2 YYREEE (reference sequence). V was pared by 0 bases and J by 0 bases, with 5 bases of the junction left unmatched. The CDR3 region has the DNA TGTGCCAGCAGCTTGGGAGGCGACAGGGCGAACACCGGGGAGCTGTTTTTT. Amino acids: CASSLGGDRANTGELFF.

V usage is TRBV6-5 and J usage is TRBJ2-3; D is unresolved. The germline V and J ends were trimmed by 2 bases and 4 bases, with 10 bases remaining between them. Germline V gene data show CDR1 as MNHEY and CDR2 as SVGAGI. This CDR3 has 14 amino acids. The CDR3, as DNA: TGTGCCAGCAGTTACGGGCTAGTGTCAGATACGCAGTATTTT. Protein product: CASSYGLVSDTQYF.

The genes are TRBV5-1 and TRBJ1-5, with D possibly matching TRBD1 (5 bases). The CDR3 has 13 amino acids. Trimming cost V 0 bases and J 7 bases, with 8 bases left between them. Germline V gene data show CDR1 as SGHRS and CDR2 as YFSETQ. The CDR3 loop is CASSLAGGQPQHF. The CDR3, as DNA: TGCGCCAGCAGCTTGGCCGGGGGGCAGCCCCAGCATTTT.

The V call is TRBV27, the J call TRBJ2-5; D is possibly TRBD2 (5 bases). CDR3 length: 15 residues. V dropped 3 bases and J dropped 5 bases, with 16 bases sitting between them. Germline assignment: CDR1 MNHEY and CDR2 SMNVEV (reference sequence). The DNA of the CDR3 is TGTGCCAGCAGTTTTTTTCCGGGAAGGTTGGAGACCCAGTACTTC. It is translated as CASSFFPGRLETQYF.

The rearrangement joins TRBV2 to TRBJ1-2, with unresolved D. CDR1 is SNHLY, CDR2 FYNNEI, per germline. V was cut by 7 bases and J by 2 bases, with 11 bases left in between. The CDR3 has 13 amino acids. CDR3 sequence (DNA): TGTGCCAGCACTTGGTTCCTCAACTATGGCTACACCTTC. Translated: CASTWFLNYGYTF.

The chain carries TRBV18 and TRBJ1-1; maybe TRBD1 (6 bases). This CDR3 comprises 14 residues. V was clipped by 2 bases and J by 1 base, with 8 bases between them. The V gene's germline CDR1 is KGHSH and CDR2 LQKENI. This chain's CDR3 is CASSPEGGNTEAFF. CDR3 DNA sequence: TGTGCCAGCTCACCAGAGGGGGGGAACACTGAAGCTTTCTTT.